This entry lists 30 T cell receptor beta chains sequenced from one sample in a study of T cells in tumors and immune-related adverse events. Clones were read by immunoSEQ multiplex PCR, and TCRdb kept only the in-frame ones, dropping some. This table holds around 22,000 clones, around 90% found once. Here the sequenced sample was lymph node tissue, taken from a patient treated with anti-PD-1 therapy. These TCRs come from a female donor with metastatic renal cell carcinoma.

The rearrangement joins TRBV19 to TRBJ1-3; D possibly corresponds to TRBD1 (5 bases). V was shortened by 7 bases and J by 0 bases, with 16 bases between the two germline ends. The CDR3 extends over 16 amino acids. CDR1 LNHDA and CDR2 SQIVND come from the germline V gene (reference sequence). CDR3 residues: CASTTSWGLSGNTIYF. Written as DNA, the CDR3 is TGTGCCAGTACCACGTCCTGGGGCCTCTCTGGAAACACCATATATTTT. The complete variable domain, with remaining parts taken from reference TRBV19 and TRBJ1-3, reads DGGITQSPKYLFRKEGQNVTLSCEQNLNHDAMYWYRQDPGQGLRLIYYSQIVNDFQKGDIAEGYSVSREKKESFPLTVTSAQKNPTAFYLCASTTSWGLSGNTIYFGEGSWLTVV.

The J gene is TRBJ1-1, the V gene TRBV10-3; D is possibly TRBD1 (5 bases). The CDR3 loop spans 14 amino acids. Germline V gene data show CDR1 as ENHRY and CDR2 as SYGVKD. Deletions cut 7 bases from V and 2 bases from J, with 14 bases between. The CDR3 here is CAITKDTLNTEAFF. CDR3 nucleotides: TGTGCCATCACTAAGGACACCCTAAACACTGAAGCTTTCTTT.

The chain recombines TRBV5-4 with TRBJ2-5; perhaps TRBD1 as D (6 bases). CDR1 is SGHNT and CDR2 is YYREEE in the germline V gene (reference sequence). The CDR3 has 14 residues. V was pared by 3 bases and J by 2 bases, with 11 bases between. CDR3 residues: CASSSQQGQETQYF. In DNA form, the CDR3 reads TGTGCCAGCAGCTCGCAACAGGGACAAGAGACCCAGTACTTC.

This sequence joins TRBV10-3 and TRBJ2-2; D is possibly TRBD1 or TRBD2 (7 bases each). The germline CDR1 and CDR2 sequences are ENHRY and SYGVKD. There are 16 residues in the CDR3. The V gene lost 3 bases and the J gene lost 8 bases, with 19 bases spanning the gap. Here the CDR3 DNA reads TGTGCCATCAGTGAAGCGGGGATCAGGGGGGTTGGGGAGCTGTTTTTT. As protein: CAISEAGIRGVGELFF.

The V gene is TRBV6-1, the J gene TRBJ1-5; D is perhaps TRBD1 (5 bases). Germline CDR1 MNHNS, CDR2 SASEGT. V was cut by 0 bases and J by 3 bases, with 18 bases left in between. This CDR3 is 18 amino acids long. This CDR3 is CASSEAGFGTAFNQPQHF. Here the CDR3 DNA reads TGTGCCAGCAGTGAAGCAGGTTTCGGGACGGCCTTCAATCAGCCCCAGCATTTT.

The chain links TRBV11-3 to TRBJ2-5, with D maybe TRBD1 (7 bases). The germline V and J ends were trimmed by 8 bases and 5 bases, with 24 bases remaining between them. Germline CDR1 reads SGHNT; CDR2 reads YENEEA. The CDR3 runs 16 residues. In DNA form, the CDR3 reads TGTGCCAGCCGCCTGGGCGCAGGGGGAGGCTGGGAGACCCAGTACTTC. This encodes CASRLGAGGGWETQYF. The full variable domain, in which reference TRBV11-3 and TRBJ2-5 provide the parts outside the CDR3, is EAGVVQSPRYKIIEKKQPVAFWCNPISGHNTLYWYLQNLGQGPELLIRYENEEAVDDSQLPKDRFSAERLKGVDSTLKIQPAELGDSAVYLCASRLGAGGGWETQYFGPGTRLLVL.

The V call is TRBV7-2, the J call TRBJ2-1; D perhaps matches TRBD1 (5 bases). The CDR3 runs 11 residues. Deletions cut 5 bases from V and 10 bases from J, with 9 bases between. Germline values: CDR1 SGHTA, CDR2 FQGNSA. The CDR3 DNA follows: TGTGCCAGCAGCCGACAGAGAGAGCAGTTCTTC. Protein product: CASSRQREQFF. Full variable domain (outside the CDR3, taken from reference TRBV7-2 and TRBJ2-1): GAGVSQSPSNKVTEKGKDVELRCDPISGHTALYWYRQSLGQGLEFLIYFQGNSAPDKSGLPSDRFSAERTGGSVSTLTIQRTQQEDSAVYLCASSRQREQFFGPGTRLTVL.

The V call is TRBV7-9, the J call TRBJ2-1, with D maybe TRBD2 (5 bases). The CDR3 has 18 amino acids. The ends were cut back, 5 bases at V and 0 bases at J, with 20 bases in the middle. From germline, CDR1 is SEHNR and CDR2 FQNEAQ (reference sequence). CDR3 region: CASSPVLRAASSYNEQFF. CDR3 in DNA: TGTGCCAGCAGCCCCGTGTTGCGGGCAGCGAGCTCCTACAATGAGCAGTTCTTC.

This chain joins TRBV7-2 and TRBJ2-5; TRBD2 matches at 11 bases. This CDR3 comprises 14 residues. Germline trimming cut 5 bases from V and 13 bases from J; bases unmatched to any gene: 12. Germline V gene lookup returns CDR1 SGHTA and CDR2 FQGNSA. CDR3 nucleotide sequence: TGTGCCAGCAGCGCGACTAGCGGGGCTCCATCGCGGTACTTC. Translating it yields CASSATSGAPSRYF.

This sequence joins TRBV12-5 and TRBJ2-3, with D tentatively TRBD2 (5 bases). Germline CDR1 and CDR2: LGHNT and FRNRAP. The V end was cut by 3 bases, the J end by 3 bases, with 16 bases between. The CDR3 is 16 residues long. As DNA, the CDR3 is TGTGCTAGTGGTTTCCCTCGGGCCCGAGGGACAGATACGCAGTATTTT. Its translation: CASGFPRARGTDTQYF.

V and J are TRBV5-6 and TRBJ2-1; D is perhaps TRBD1 or TRBD2 (5 bases each). The germline V gene has CDR1 SGHDT and CDR2 YYEEEE. Trimming pared 0 bases from V and 5 bases from J, leaving 6 bases between. The CDR3 length is 13 residues. The CDR3 here is CASSLGGDNEQFF. In nucleotides, the CDR3 is TGTGCCAGCAGCTTGGGAGGGGACAATGAGCAGTTCTTC. The full variable domain, completed using reference TRBV5-6 and TRBJ2-1, is DAGVTQSPTHLIKTRGQQVTLRCSPKSGHDTVSWYQQALGQGPQFIFQYYEEEERQRGNFPDRFSGHQFPNYSSELNVNALLLGDSALYLCASSLGGDNEQFFGPGTRLTVL.

This clone was seen a single time. The chain uses TRBV5-1 and TRBJ2-5; TRBD2 aligns across 9 bases. The V gene's germline CDR1 is SGHRS and CDR2 YFSETQ. V dropped 2 bases and J dropped 5; count of bases not matched to a gene: 10. This CDR3 is 16 amino acids long. CDR3 in DNA: TGCGCCAGCAGCTTAACTAGCGGGCCTCCCGGGGAGACCCAGTACTTC. It translates to CASSLTSGPPGETQYF.

This clone was picked up one time. J is TRBJ1-4 and V is TRBV28, with 9 bases lining up with TRBD1. Per germline, CDR1 MDHEN and CDR2 SYDVKM. V lost 6 bases to trimming and J lost 0 bases; unmatched junction nucleotides: 5. This CDR3 is 16 amino acids long. In nucleotides, the CDR3 is TGTGCCAGCAGCTGGGGACAGGGAACAACTAATGAAAAACTGTTTTTT. This sequence encodes CASSWGQGTTNEKLFF.

The chain is built from TRBV6-5 and TRBJ2-3; possible D gene TRBD1, 5 bases. CDR1 and CDR2 (germline): MNHEY, SVGAGI. The CDR3 is made up of 15 amino acids. V lost 0 bases to trimming and J lost 6 bases, with 13 bases between them. The CDR3 protein is CASSYSSGASDTQYF. In nucleotides, the CDR3 is TGTGCCAGCAGTTACTCCTCTGGGGCGTCGGATACGCAGTATTTT.

V gene TRBV28 combines with J gene TRBJ1-1; D remains ambiguous. CDR3 length equals 17 residues. Germline CDR1 is MDHEN and CDR2 is SYDVKM. V lost 6 bases, J lost 0 bases, and 20 bases lay in between. The CDR3 DNA reads as TGTGCCAGCAGCTCCGACGATCGTGGGTCAGTGAACACTGAAGCTTTCTTT. Residues: CASSSDDRGSVNTEAFF. The entire variable domain, with the rest obtained from reference TRBV28 and TRBJ1-1, is as follows: DVKVTQSSRYLVKRTGEKVFLECVQDMDHENMFWYRQDPGLGLRLIYFSYDVKMKEKGDIPEGYSVSREKKERFSLILESASTNQTSMYLCASSSDDRGSVNTEAFFGQGTRLTVV.

Notes on this clone: The junction does not match germline at one end; this may be a read error. The chain joins TRBV7-7 to TRBJ2-1; 9 bases align to TRBD2. The CDR3 is 17 amino acids. Germline values: CDR1 SSHAT, CDR2 FNYEAQ (reference sequence). CDR3 DNA sequence: TGTGCTAGCAGCTTAGTACCCGCGGGAGGGCCTTACAATGAGCAGTTCTTC. Its protein is CASSLVPAGGPYNEQFF.

The chain carries TRBV7-2 and TRBJ1-3, with D possibly being TRBD1 (5 bases). The V end lost 3 bases, the J end lost 0 bases, and 9 bases lay between the germline ends. Germline loops: CDR1 SGHTA, CDR2 FQGNSA. The CDR3 has 15 amino acids. The CDR3 bases are TGTGCCAGCAGCTTGGGGCTCTTCTCTGGAAACACCATATATTTT. Translation gives CASSLGLFSGNTIYF.

This chain connects TRBV6-1 to TRBJ2-3; TRBD1 or TRBD2 may be the D gene (5 bases each). This CDR3 has 13 amino acids. The V and J ends lost 8 bases and 0 bases respectively, with 9 bases between them. Germline V gene data show CDR1 as MNHNS and CDR2 as SASEGT. The CDR3 nucleotides read TGTGCCAGCCGGGACCTTAGCACAGATACGCAGTATTTT. This codes for CASRDLSTDTQYF.

This rearrangement joins TRBV27 to TRBJ1-2, with a possible D match to TRBD1 (5 bases). V lost 2 bases to trimming and J lost 4 bases, with 8 bases between them. The germline CDR1 and CDR2 sequences are MNHEY and SMNVEV (reference sequence). The CDR3 consists of 13 residues. CDR3 sequence (DNA): TGTGCCAGCAGTTTAAGGGGCGGCTATGGCTACACCTTC. It yields the protein CASSLRGGYGYTF.

The J gene is TRBJ1-1, the V gene TRBV11-3, with 7 bases matching TRBD1. Germline assignment: CDR1 SGHNT and CDR2 YENEEA. V trimming: 4 bases; J trimming: 0 bases; junction bases outside the gene matches: 2. The CDR3 contains 14 residues. The CDR3 here is CASSSGQMNTEAFF. The CDR3 nucleotides read TGTGCCAGCAGCTCGGGACAGATGAACACTGAAGCTTTCTTT.

The chain's CDR3 is CSVGKQGGNTEAFF. As DNA, the CDR3 is TGCAGCGTTGGAAAACAGGGGGGGAACACTGAAGCTTTCTTT. This chain connects TRBV29-1 to TRBJ1-1; 8 nucleotides line up with TRBD1. The CDR3 is 14 residues long. In germline, CDR1 is SQVTM, CDR2 ANQGSEA. V was clipped by 4 bases and J by 1 base; unmatched bases: 5.

V and J are TRBV10-2 and TRBJ2-2, with 9 bases aligning to TRBD2. Germline-derived CDR1 and CDR2 are WSHSY and SAAADI. V dropped 6 bases and J dropped 1; count of bases not matched to a gene: 0. This CDR3 spans 14 amino acids. The CDR3 spells CASRTSGNTGELFF. Here the CDR3 DNA reads TGCGCCAGCAGGACTAGCGGGAACACCGGGGAGCTGTTTTTT.

The chain links TRBV6-1 to TRBJ2-3; D ambiguous. CDR1 and CDR2 (germline): MNHNS, SASEGT. The CDR3 totals 11 residues. V was shortened by 5 bases and J by 7 bases, with 7 bases between the two germline ends. In nucleotides, the CDR3 is TGTGCCAGCAGTTACGCTAATACGCAGTATTTT. Translated, it gives CASSYANTQYF.

This chain connects TRBV6-4 to TRBJ2-3, with D possibly matching TRBD2 (6 bases). Trimming stripped 1 base from V and 1 base from J, with 9 bases between. The CDR3 consists of 15 residues. CDR1 MRHNA and CDR2 SNTAGT come from the germline V gene. Here the CDR3 reads CASSDLGGGTDTQYF. The CDR3 nucleotides read TGTGCCAGCAGTGACTTGGGCGGGGGCACAGATACGCAGTATTTT.

This clone was seen only once. The chain employs TRBV27 and TRBJ1-5; no clear D. Trimming left V 4 bases short and J 2 bases short, with 12 bases between. Per the germline V gene, CDR1 is MNHEY and CDR2 is SMNVEV (reference sequence). The CDR3 extends over 15 amino acids. The CDR3 DNA follows: TGTGCCAGCAGTTCCGACTGGGCCGGCAATCAGCCCCAGCATTTT. Amino acids: CASSSDWAGNQPQHF.

The chain combines TRBV7-9 with TRBJ2-2; 9 nucleotides line up with TRBD1. Germline CDR1 and CDR2: SEHNR and FQNEAQ (reference sequence). V gave up 6 bases and J gave up 7 bases; unmatched junction bases: 6. The CDR3 runs to 14 residues. The CDR3 reads CASRVQGAGGELFF. CDR3 sequence (DNA): TGTGCCAGCAGGGTACAGGGGGCCGGCGGGGAGCTGTTTTTT.

This chain joins TRBV5-4 and TRBJ1-6; D is unclear. V shed 0 bases and J shed 2 bases, with 15 bases lying between them. The germline CDR1 and CDR2 sequences are SGHNT and YYREEE (reference sequence). The CDR3 runs 18 residues. DNA for the CDR3: TGTGCCAGCAGCTTGGAGCGCGATAGGGTAGCCTATAATTCACCCCTCCACTTT. This translates into CASSLERDRVAYNSPLHF. The full variable domain, completed using reference TRBV5-4 and TRBJ1-6, is ETGVTQSPTHLIKTRGQQVTLRCSSQSGHNTVSWYQQALGQGPQFIFQYYREEENGRGNFPPRFSGLQFPNYSSELNVNALELDDSALYLCASSLERDRVAYNSPLHFGNGTRLTVT.

V and J are TRBV7-9 and TRBJ2-7, with 10 nucleotides matching TRBD1. The V gene end was trimmed by 5 bases and the J gene end by 4 bases; junction bases not matched to a gene: 8. The CDR3 loop spans 15 amino acids. Germline V gene data show CDR1 as SEHNR and CDR2 as FQNEAQ (reference sequence). The CDR3: CASSARGQGFYEQYF. The CDR3 region has the DNA TGTGCCAGCAGCGCGAGGGGACAGGGGTTTTACGAGCAGTACTTC.

The genes are TRBV6-6 and TRBJ2-7; maybe TRBD2 (7 bases). Trimming removed 1 base from V and 1 base from J, with 14 bases in between. CDR1 and CDR2 from the germline V gene are MNHNY and SVGAGI (reference sequence). The CDR3 is 16 amino acids. The CDR3 loop reads CASSYWGSGTSYEQYF. The CDR3 bases are TGTGCCAGCAGTTACTGGGGGAGCGGGACATCCTACGAGCAGTACTTC.

This chain links TRBV18 with TRBJ1-6; 7 bases line up with TRBD1. The CDR3 is 16 residues long. Germline V gives CDR1 KGHSH, CDR2 LQKENI. The V and J ends lost 3 bases and 7 bases, in that order; junction bases with no gene match: 9. The CDR3: CASSPYTGVDNSPLHF. Written as DNA, the CDR3 is TGTGCCAGCTCACCGTACACAGGGGTAGACAATTCACCCCTCCACTTT.